Listed below are T cell receptor beta chains from one sample, sequenced in a study of tumor-infiltrating lymphocytes in primary liver carcinoma. TCRdb reprocessed the multiplex PCR reads via MiXCR and lists one record per CDR3 protein. The sample carries roughly 30,000 distinct CDR3 sequences, 71% recorded once. Sequenced material: liver tumor tissue from sampling region 3. These receptors were obtained from a woman younger than 45 with primary liver carcinoma and hepatitis B virus infection. CDR3s include the opening cysteine and the closing phenylalanine or tryptophan. Each record gives: D gene, clone size, J gene, V gene, CDR3 DNA, CDR3 protein. D genes are given only for firm matches. Clone size is shown for a subset of rows, as once, few, many or a class of expanded clone.

>TRBD1|NA|TRBJ2-5|TRBV6-1
TGTGCCAGCAGTGTATTAGGGGGCTCGGAAGAGACCCAGTACTTC
CASSVLGGSEETQYF
>NA|NA|TRBJ2-7|TRBV5-6
TGTGTCAGCAGCGACCCGGACGGCCACGAACAGTACTTC
CVSSDPDGHEQYF
>NA|NA|TRBJ1-2|TRBV11-2
TGTGCCAGCAGCCCCGGGGGTACATTAGTTGGGTACACCTTC
CASSPGGTLVGYTF
>NA|NA|TRBJ2-6|TRBV6-2/TRBV6-3
TGTGCCACCAGCCCCCCGGGGCCTTACTGTGGGGCCAACGTCCTGACTTTC
CATSPPGPYCGANVLTF
>NA|many|TRBJ2-7|TRBV7-8
TGTGCCAGCAGCCTGGGCAGTAGCATGGGCCCTCGGCAATACTTC
CASSLGSSMGPRQYF
>NA|NA|TRBJ2-7|TRBV11-1
TGTGCCAGCAGCTCCCCCCGGTCCCAGGATTCCTACGAGCAGTACTTT
CASSSPRSQDSYEQYF
>NA|NA|TRBJ2-2|TRBV11-1
TGTACCAGCAGCAGGGCTATGGCGGGAATGTCCGGGGAGCTGTTTTTT
CTSSRAMAGMSGELFF
>NA|many|TRBJ2-7|TRBV6-2/TRBV6-3
TGTGCCAGCGGGAAGGGTTCTAGCTACGAGCAGTACTTC
CASGKGSSYEQYF
>NA|many|TRBJ1-1|TRBV7-9
TGTGCCAGCAGCTTAAACTATGAAGCTTTCTTT
CASSLNYEAFF
>NA|NA|TRBJ2-7|TRBV11-2
TGTGCCAGCAACTTTAATCGGGAAACCTCCTACGAGCAGTATTTC
CASNFNRETSYEQYF
>NA|NA|TRBJ2-2|TRBV6-5
TGTGCCAGCAGTTACGCAATGGACGACACCGGGGAGCTGTTTTTT
CASSYAMDDTGELFF
>NA|medium-sized|TRBJ1-5|TRBV28
TGTGCCAGCAGTCGAGGGGGTCAGCCCCAGCATTTT
CASSRGGQPQHF
>NA|NA|TRBJ2-5|TRBV6-5
TGTGCCAGCACCCCCGTAGGGACCAGAACCCAGTACTTC
CASTPVGTRTQYF
>NA|NA|TRBJ2-1|TRBV11-3
TGTGCCTGCAGTGTGGGCTACAATGACCAGTTCTTC
CACSVGYNDQFF
>NA|NA|TRBJ1-2|TRBV7-9
TGTGCCAGCAGCTTAGCGTCCCGAGGCCAGTCGAATGGCTACACATTT
CASSLASRGQSNGYTF
>NA|NA|TRBJ2-2|TRBV11-1
TGTGTCAGCAACAGGGTTATGACGGGAGTGTCCGGGGAGCTGTTTTTT
CVSNRVMTGVSGELFF
>NA|NA|TRBJ2-7|TRBV5-6
TGTGCAAGCAGTTTACGGATAGGGCTATCGCAGTACTTC
CASSLRIGLSQYF
>TRBD2|NA|TRBJ2-1|TRBV30
TGTGCCCGGAGACTAGCGGGACTGTCCTACAATGAGCAGTCCTTC
CARRLAGLSYNEQSF
>NA|NA|TRBJ1-2|TRBV11-2
TGTACCAGCAGCTTAGATGGGATGGGAGGGAGAGGGTACACCTTC
CTSSLDGMGGRGYTF
>NA|NA|TRBJ2-5|TRBV12-3/TRBV12-4
TGTGCCAGCAGCGCCAAGCCCGGGAGCGAAGAGACCCAGTACTTC
CASSAKPGSEETQYF
>NA|NA|TRBJ2-7|TRBV7-8
TGTGCCGGCAGCTCGGGTCGCGGTCATACTATGAGCTCCTACGAGCAGTACTTT
CAGSSGRGHTMSSYEQYF
>TRBD1|NA|TRBJ2-7|TRBV20-1
TGCAGTGCGGGGTGGGGACAGAGGAACTACGAGCAGTACTTC
CSAGWGQRNYEQYF
>NA|NA|TRBJ2-7|TRBV7-9
TGTGCCAGTAGCTCGGAAGGCCTCTCCTATGAGCAGTATTTC
CASSSEGLSYEQYF
>NA|many|TRBJ2-6|TRBV29-1
TGCAGCGACCGTAAGTCTGGGGCCAACGTCCTGACTTTC
CSDRKSGANVLTF
>NA|many|TRBJ2-2|TRBV11-3
TGTGCCAGCAACTCCGCTACACTGGCCAACACCGGGGAGCTGTTTTTT
CASNSATLANTGELFF
>TRBD2|NA|TRBJ2-7|TRBV6-2/TRBV6-3
TGTGCCAGCAGTTACGGACTAGTGGGACTCTCCTACGAACAGTACTTC
CASSYGLVGLSYEQYF
>NA|NA|TRBJ2-3|TRBV4-1
TGCGCCAGCAGCCAACTAGGCATGGCAACTGAAGACTCGGATAGGCAGTATTTT
CASSQLGMATEDSDRQYF
>TRBD1|many|TRBJ1-1|TRBV11-2
TGTACCAGCAGGGGGTGGACTGAAGCTTTCTTT
CTSRGWTEAFF
>TRBD2|NA|TRBJ2-3|TRBV5-4
TGTGCCAGCAGTGACCCGGCGGCTAGCGGGAGTCAGACAGATATGCAGTATTTT
CASSDPAASGSQTDMQYF
>TRBD1|many|TRBJ2-3|TRBV11-2
TGTGCCAGCAGCCCGGGACAGGGGACGGGAGGGGCAGATACGCAGTATTTT
CASSPGQGTGGADTQYF
>TRBD2|once|TRBJ2-2|TRBV11-3
TGTGCAAGCAGCCCCGGACTAGCGGGAGGGAACACCGGGGAGCTGTCTTTT
CASSPGLAGGNTGELSF
>NA|NA|TRBJ1-2|TRBV28
TGTGCCAGCTCCACTGGCAGACTAGTTCCCCTTCAGCACACTAACTATGGCTACACCTTC
CASSTGRLVPLQHTNYGYTF
>NA|NA|TRBJ2-2|TRBV6-1
TGTGCCAGCAGTGAGACCCTTCCCGGGGGCGCCGCGGACACTGGGGAGCTGTTTTTT
CASSETLPGGAADTGELFF
>NA|many|TRBJ2-5|TRBV11-2
TGTGCCAGCAGCCGCCGGTGGACAGACCTGCGCGAGACCCAGTACTTC
CASSRRWTDLRETQYF
>NA|NA|TRBJ2-5|TRBV11-2
TGTGCCAGCAGCTCCAGGGGACCAGTGGGGACCCAGTACTTC
CASSSRGPVGTQYF
>TRBD2|NA|TRBJ2-3|TRBV11-2
TGTGCCAGCAGCCACCTAGTGAGCGGGAGCCTCACAGATACGCAGTATTTT
CASSHLVSGSLTDTQYF
>TRBD2|NA|TRBJ2-1|TRBV13
TGTGCCGGCAGCTCTAACGGGAGGGCCGTGAATGAGCAGTTCTTC
CAGSSNGRAVNEQFF
>NA|NA|TRBJ2-2|TRBV6-1
TGTGCCAGCAGTGGAACCCTTCCCGGGGGCGCCGCGAAGACCGGGGAGCTCTTTTTT
CASSGTLPGGAAKTGELFF
>NA|many|TRBJ2-5|TRBV7-9
TGTGCCAGCAGCTCCCGGGGGGAGACCCAGTACTTC
CASSSRGETQYF
>TRBD2|many|TRBJ2-1|TRBV7-3
TGTGCCAGCAGCTACCTAGCGGGAGGGCCTTACGAGCAGTTCTTC
CASSYLAGGPYEQFF
>NA|NA|TRBJ2-7|TRBV11-2
TGTGCCAGAACGACTCCTGGGCGAGGGGCAAGGGGGGAGCAATACTTC
CARTTPGRGARGEQYF
>NA|NA|TRBJ1-1|TRBV29-1
TGCAGTATTGATGGAGGCGGGGTCACTGAAGCTTTCTTT
CSIDGGGVTEAFF
>NA|NA|TRBJ2-2|TRBV11-2
TGCGCCAGCAGCCCCGACCGCCAATTGAACACCGGGGAGCTGTTTTTT
CASSPDRQLNTGELFF
>TRBD1|NA|TRBJ2-7|TRBV10-2
TGCACCAGCAGTGAGTTTCTCCTAGGGCAGGGGGACCACGAGCAGTACTTC
CTSSEFLLGQGDHEQYF
>TRBD1|many|TRBJ2-5|TRBV29-1
TGCATCGCTATGACAGGGCCGCGGGAGACCCAGTACTTC
CIAMTGPRETQYF
>NA|NA|TRBJ1-1|TRBV6-5
TGTGCCAGCAATCAACATGGGTCAACTGAAACATTCTTT
CASNQHGSTETFF
>NA|once|TRBJ2-7|TRBV6-5
TGTGCCAGCAGTTACAAGGACAACAGACCCTACGAGCAGTACTTC
CASSYKDNRPYEQYF
>NA|NA|TRBJ2-1|TRBV10-3
TGTGCCATCAGTCTCAACGCGACCCGGGATGAGCAGTTCTTC
CAISLNATRDEQFF
>NA|NA|TRBJ2-1|TRBV11-2
TGTGCCAGCAGCTTAGTTGGCTGGACGCCAGTTGATGAGCATTTCTTC
CASSLVGWTPVDEHFF
>TRBD2|NA|TRBJ2-4|TRBV11-2
TGTGCCAGCAGCTTAGGGGGGGAGGGCATTCAGTACTTC
CASSLGGEGIQYF